The rows below give T cell receptor beta chains drawn from one sample of a study of PD-1 blockade in classical Hodgkin lymphoma. Measured with immunoSEQ multiplex PCR; TCRdb has only the in-frame clones, and not every one. The sample includes about 27,000 clones, roughly 80% seen only once; the top ten take over 2%. The sample here was CD4+ T cells from blood, taken at baseline. Every receptor here comes from a human donor with classical Hodgkin lymphoma. Each CDR3 is given with its conserved first and last residue. A D gene is named only where the DNA matches it firmly. Where a row states a size, it is once, few, many or the class of an expanded clone; other rows omit it.

d_gene	j_gene	abundance	v_gene	CDR3nt	CDR3aa
.	TRBJ1-5	.	TRBV6-5	TGTGCCAGCAGTTACTCGAGTCTTTCCAATCAGCCCCAGCATTTT	CASSYSSLSNQPQHF
.	TRBJ2-2	.	TRBV9	TGTGCCAGCAGCGCTGCGGCACGTGGCGGGGAGCTGTTTTTT	CASSAAARGGELFF
.	TRBJ1-1	.	TRBV7-2	TGTGCCAGCAGCTTTCGGGGAAGCACTGAAGCTTTCTTT	CASSFRGSTEAFF
TRBD1	TRBJ2-3	.	TRBV29-1	TGCAGCGTTGCGGGGACAGGCAACGGGGATACGCAGTATTTT	CSVAGTGNGDTQYF
.	TRBJ1-3	.	TRBV21-1	TGTGCCAGCAGCAAAAGAGCAGGCCCCATTAGCTCTGGAAACACCATATATTTT	CASSKRAGPISSGNTIYF
.	TRBJ1-2	.	TRBV7-2	TGTGCCAGCAGCTTAGTGGCCAGGGGCTTCTATGGCTACACCTTC	CASSLVARGFYGYTF
TRBD1	TRBJ2-3	once	TRBV29-1	TGCAGCGTACGGGACAGGGGGTTTAGCACAGATACGCAGTATTTT	CSVRDRGFSTDTQYF
TRBD1	TRBJ1-1	.	TRBV5-1	TGCGCCAGCAGCTTGGGGGACAGCCGCACTGAAGCTTTCTTT	CASSLGDSRTEAFF
.	TRBJ2-3	.	TRBV18	TGTGCCAGCTCACCCAGACTAGGGACGAGCGGTGTAGGGACAGATACGCAGTATTTT	CASSPRLGTSGVGTDTQYF
.	TRBJ1-5	.	TRBV30	TGTGCCTGGAGTGGTGGGGGTGATCAGCCCCAGCATTTT	CAWSGGGDQPQHF
.	TRBJ2-2	.	TRBV7-2	TGTGCCAGCAGCACGGACAGTGCCCGGGAGCTGTTTTTT	CASSTDSARELFF
.	TRBJ1-3	.	TRBV12-5	TGTGCTAGTGGTTTGGGACAAGACGGAAACACCATATATTTT	CASGLGQDGNTIYF
.	TRBJ2-7	few	TRBV30	TGTGCCTGGGGTGCCACCTACGAGCAGTACTTC	CAWGATYEQYF
TRBD2	TRBJ2-2	.	TRBV5-4	TGTGCCAGCAGCTTGGACGCTGGAGCGGGGGTCGACACCGGGGAGCTGTTTTTT	CASSLDAGAGVDTGELFF
.	TRBJ2-7	medium-sized	TRBV15	TGTGCCACCAGCAGAGACGGATATCGGGCTAGCGTCTCCTACGAGCAGTACTTC	CATSRDGYRASVSYEQYF
TRBD1	TRBJ1-6	few	TRBV18	TGTGCCAGCTCATCCCGACAGGGGTTAAATTCACCCCTCCACTTT	CASSSRQGLNSPLHF
TRBD2	TRBJ2-2	once	TRBV7-3	TGTGCCAGCAGCTCATCTAGCGGGGGAAAAACCGGGGAGCTGTTTTTT	CASSSSSGGKTGELFF
TRBD1	TRBJ2-7	.	TRBV27	TGTGCCAGCAGTAGCCCTACAGGGGGCATCTCCTACGAGCAGTACTTC	CASSSPTGGISYEQYF
.	TRBJ1-5	few	TRBV13	TGTGCCAGCAGCTTCGGGTACGGTCAGCCCCAGCATTTT	CASSFGYGQPQHF
.	TRBJ2-3	.	TRBV9	TGTGCCAGCAGCGGGGGGGCCGGCACAGATACGCAGTATTTT	CASSGGAGTDTQYF
.	TRBJ1-1	once	TRBV5-5	TGTGCCAGCACCCCTATCGGGGGCGGGAACACTGAAGCTTTCTTT	CASTPIGGGNTEAFF
.	TRBJ2-7	few	TRBV7-3	TGTGCCAGCAGCTTAATGCCGAGCGAACCCACCGAGAGATCCGAGCAGTACTTC	CASSLMPSEPTERSEQYF
TRBD2	TRBJ2-7	.	TRBV7-2	TGTGCCAGCAGTTCGGGATGGACTAGCGGTTCCTACGAGCAGTACTTC	CASSSGWTSGSYEQYF
.	TRBJ2-7	.	TRBV19	TGTGCCAGTAGTTTAACAGCAACTACCTACGAGCAGTACTTC	CASSLTATTYEQYF
TRBD1	TRBJ1-1	.	TRBV29-1	TGCAGCGACGGGAGGCAGGGGGCTCTTGAAGCTTTCTTT	CSDGRQGALEAFF
TRBD1	TRBJ1-4	.	TRBV9	TGTGCCAGCAGTCATACAGGGGACGTTGGTGAAAAACTGTTTTTT	CASSHTGDVGEKLFF
TRBD1	TRBJ1-2	.	TRBV13	TGTGCCAGCAGCTCGTCCTGGGGCGGGACAGGTCAAACTAACTATGGCTACACCTTC	CASSSSWGGTGQTNYGYTF
.	TRBJ2-7	.	TRBV4-1	TGCGCCAGCAGCCAAGATTTGTCCGGGGTCCCATACGAGCAGTACTTC	CASSQDLSGVPYEQYF
.	TRBJ1-2	.	TRBV7-9	TGTGCCAGCAGCTTAACGTCCGACTATGGCTACACCTTC	CASSLTSDYGYTF
.	TRBJ1-2	few	TRBV30	TGTGCCTGGAGGGGCTCGAGGGGTAACTATGGCTACACCTTC	CAWRGSRGNYGYTF
.	TRBJ1-6	.	TRBV7-9	TGTGCCAGCAGCTGGCACGGGGGCGGTGAATCACCCCTCCACTTT	CASSWHGGGESPLHF
.	TRBJ1-2	.	TRBV19	TGTGCCAGTAGCTTCGGACAGCTAATCTATGGCTACACCTTC	CASSFGQLIYGYTF
TRBD1	TRBJ2-6	.	TRBV10-1	TGCGCCAGCAGTTTGGACAGGGACCTCTCTGGGGCCAACGTCCTGACTTTC	CASSLDRDLSGANVLTF
.	TRBJ1-6	.	TRBV6-1	TGTGCCAGCAGTGAAAGACGTTCACCCCTCCACTTT	CASSERRSPLHF
.	TRBJ2-7	.	TRBV29-1	TGCAGCGTTGTAGACGGCGGCTACGAGCAGTACTTC	CSVVDGGYEQYF
TRBD1	TRBJ1-2	.	TRBV5-4	TGTGCCAGCAGTTCCTGGGGCCCGGGACAGGGGTATGGCTACACCTTC	CASSSWGPGQGYGYTF
.	TRBJ1-2	.	TRBV30	TGTGCCTGGTTGCGGGTCGACTATGGCTACACCTTC	CAWLRVDYGYTF
.	TRBJ2-7	.	TRBV5-1	TGCGCCAGCAGCGCGACAGTCTACGAGCAGTACTTC	CASSATVYEQYF
TRBD1	TRBJ2-6	.	TRBV7-9	TGTGCCAGCAGCTCCCGGGACAGGGTAGAGAAATTGACTTTC	CASSSRDRVEKLTF